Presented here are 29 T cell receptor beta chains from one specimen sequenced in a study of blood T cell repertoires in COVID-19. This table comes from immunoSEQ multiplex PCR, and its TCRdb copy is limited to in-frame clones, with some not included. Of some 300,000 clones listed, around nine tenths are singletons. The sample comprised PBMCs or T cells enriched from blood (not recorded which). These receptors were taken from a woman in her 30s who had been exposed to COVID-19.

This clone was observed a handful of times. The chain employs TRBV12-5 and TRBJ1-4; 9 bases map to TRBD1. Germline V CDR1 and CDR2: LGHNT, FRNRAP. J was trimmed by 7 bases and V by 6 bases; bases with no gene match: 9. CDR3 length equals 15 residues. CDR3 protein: CASGAGTGFGEKLFF. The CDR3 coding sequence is TGTGCTAGTGGCGCCGGGACAGGGTTCGGTGAAAAACTGTTTTTT. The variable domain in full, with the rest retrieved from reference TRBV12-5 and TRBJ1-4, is DARVTQTPRHKVTEMGQEVTMRCQPILGHNTVFWYRQTMMQGLELLAYFRNRAPLDDSGMPKDRFSAEMPDATLATLKIQPSEPRDSAVYFCASGAGTGFGEKLFFGSGTQLSVL.

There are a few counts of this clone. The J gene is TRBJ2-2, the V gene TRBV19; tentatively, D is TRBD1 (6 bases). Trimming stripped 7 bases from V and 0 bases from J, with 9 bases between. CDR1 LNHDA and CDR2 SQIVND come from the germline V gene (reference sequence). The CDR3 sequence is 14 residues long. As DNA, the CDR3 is TGTGCCAGTATCGGACAGTCGAACACCGGGGAGCTGTTTTTT. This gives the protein CASIGQSNTGELFF.

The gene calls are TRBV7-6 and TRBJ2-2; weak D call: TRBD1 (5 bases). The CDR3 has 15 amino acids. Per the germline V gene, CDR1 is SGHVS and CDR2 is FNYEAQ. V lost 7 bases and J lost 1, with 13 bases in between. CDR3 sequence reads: CASTLQGVNTGELFF. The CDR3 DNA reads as TGTGCCAGCACCCTCCAAGGGGTGAACACCGGGGAGCTGTTTTTT.

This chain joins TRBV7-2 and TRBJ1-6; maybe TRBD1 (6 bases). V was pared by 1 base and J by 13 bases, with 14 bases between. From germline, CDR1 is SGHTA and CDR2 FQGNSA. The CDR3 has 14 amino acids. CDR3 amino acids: CASSLGGGEGPLHF. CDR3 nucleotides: TGTGCCAGCAGCTTAGGCGGGGGCGAGGGGCCCCTCCACTTT. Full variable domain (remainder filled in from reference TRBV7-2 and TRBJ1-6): GAGVSQSPSNKVTEKGKDVELRCDPISGHTALYWYRQSLGQGLEFLIYFQGNSAPDKSGLPSDRFSAERTGGSVSTLTIQRTQQEDSAVYLCASSLGGGEGPLHFGNGTRLTVT.

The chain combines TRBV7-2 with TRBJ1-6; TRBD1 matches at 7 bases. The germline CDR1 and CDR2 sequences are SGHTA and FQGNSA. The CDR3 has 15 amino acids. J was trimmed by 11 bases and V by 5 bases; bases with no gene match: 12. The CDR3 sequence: CASSTQTGIGPPLHF. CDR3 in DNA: TGTGCCAGCAGCACCCAGACAGGGATCGGCCCACCCCTCCACTTT.

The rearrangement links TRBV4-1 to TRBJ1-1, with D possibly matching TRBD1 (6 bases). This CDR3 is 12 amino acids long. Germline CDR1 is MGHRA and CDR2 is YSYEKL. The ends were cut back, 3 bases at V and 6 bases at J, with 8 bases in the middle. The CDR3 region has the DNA TGCGCCAGCAGCCATACAGGGTCTGAAGCTTTCTTT. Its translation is CASSHTGSEAFF.

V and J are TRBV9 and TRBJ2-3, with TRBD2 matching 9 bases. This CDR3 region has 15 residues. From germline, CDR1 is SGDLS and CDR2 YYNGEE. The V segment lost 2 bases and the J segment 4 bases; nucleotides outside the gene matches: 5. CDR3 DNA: TGTGCCAGCAGCGTTGGCGGGGGGGTAGCAGATACGCAGTATTTT. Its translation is CASSVGGGVADTQYF.

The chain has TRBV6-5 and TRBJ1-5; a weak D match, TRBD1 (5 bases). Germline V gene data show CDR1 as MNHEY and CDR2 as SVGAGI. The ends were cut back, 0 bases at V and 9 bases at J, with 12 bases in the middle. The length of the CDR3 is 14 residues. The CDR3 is CASSYSGLQGPQHF. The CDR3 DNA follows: TGTGCCAGCAGTTACTCAGGATTGCAGGGGCCCCAGCATTTT.

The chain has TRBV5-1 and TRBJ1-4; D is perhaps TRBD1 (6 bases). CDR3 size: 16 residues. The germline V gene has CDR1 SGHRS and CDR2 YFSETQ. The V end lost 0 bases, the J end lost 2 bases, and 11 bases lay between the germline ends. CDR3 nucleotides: TGCGCCAGCAGCTTGGGAGGGACATACACTAATGAAAAACTGTTTTTT. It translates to CASSLGGTYTNEKLFF.

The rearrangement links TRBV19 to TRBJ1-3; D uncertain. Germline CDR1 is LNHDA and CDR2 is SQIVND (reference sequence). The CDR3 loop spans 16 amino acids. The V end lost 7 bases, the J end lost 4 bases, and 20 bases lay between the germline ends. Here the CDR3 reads CASTTTPLLRGNTIYF. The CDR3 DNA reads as TGTGCCAGTACCACGACACCACTTCTACGAGGAAACACCATATATTTT.

The CDR3 DNA follows: TGTGCCAGCAGCTTACTCTCGGGGGTGGCGGTTGATTCACCCCTCCACTTT. It codes for CASSLLSGVAVDSPLHF. The chain links TRBV7-6 to TRBJ1-6, with D tentatively TRBD1 (5 bases). The V gene's germline CDR1 is SGHVS and CDR2 FNYEAQ. The CDR3 consists of 17 residues. Trimming removed 2 bases from V and 8 bases from J, with 19 bases in between.

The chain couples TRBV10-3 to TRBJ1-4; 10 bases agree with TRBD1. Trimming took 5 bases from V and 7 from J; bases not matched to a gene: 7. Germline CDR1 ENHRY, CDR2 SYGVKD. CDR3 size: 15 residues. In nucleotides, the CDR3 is TGTGCCATCAGTAAGGGACAGGGGTATTCTGAAAAACTGTTTTTT. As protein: CAISKGQGYSEKLFF.

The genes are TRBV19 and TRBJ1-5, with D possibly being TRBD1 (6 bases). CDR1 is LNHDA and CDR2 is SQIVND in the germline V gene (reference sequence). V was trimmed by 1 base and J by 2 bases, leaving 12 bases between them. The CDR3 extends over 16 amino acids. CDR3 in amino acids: CASSIVGGAGNQPQHF. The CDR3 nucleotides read TGTGCCAGTAGTATAGTCGGGGGGGCAGGCAATCAGCCCCAGCATTTT.

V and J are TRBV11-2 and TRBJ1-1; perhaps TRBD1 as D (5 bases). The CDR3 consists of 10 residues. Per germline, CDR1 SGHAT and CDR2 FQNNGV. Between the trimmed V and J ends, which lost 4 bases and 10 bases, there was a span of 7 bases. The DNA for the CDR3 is TGTGCCAGCAGCTCTGGGGCAGCTTTCTTT. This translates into CASSSGAAFF.

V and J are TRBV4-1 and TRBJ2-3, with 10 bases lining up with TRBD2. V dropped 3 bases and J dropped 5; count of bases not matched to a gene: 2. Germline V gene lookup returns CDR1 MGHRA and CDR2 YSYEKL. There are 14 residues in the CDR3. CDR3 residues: CASSHLAGEDTQYF. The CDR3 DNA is TGCGCCAGCAGCCACCTAGCGGGGGAAGATACGCAGTATTTT.

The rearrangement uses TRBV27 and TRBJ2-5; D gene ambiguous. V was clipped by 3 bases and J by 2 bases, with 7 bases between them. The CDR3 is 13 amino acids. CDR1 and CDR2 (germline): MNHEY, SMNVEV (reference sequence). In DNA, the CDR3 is TGTGCCAGCAGTTTCCAGACTCAAGAGACCCAGTACTTC. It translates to CASSFQTQETQYF.

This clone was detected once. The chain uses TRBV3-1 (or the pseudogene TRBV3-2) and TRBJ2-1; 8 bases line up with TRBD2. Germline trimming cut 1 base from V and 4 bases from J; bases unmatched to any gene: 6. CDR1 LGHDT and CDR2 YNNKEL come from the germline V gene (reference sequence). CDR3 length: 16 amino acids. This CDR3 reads CASSQVGRGVYNEQFF. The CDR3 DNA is TGTGCCAGCAGCCAAGTGGGGCGGGGGGTATACAATGAGCAGTTCTTC.

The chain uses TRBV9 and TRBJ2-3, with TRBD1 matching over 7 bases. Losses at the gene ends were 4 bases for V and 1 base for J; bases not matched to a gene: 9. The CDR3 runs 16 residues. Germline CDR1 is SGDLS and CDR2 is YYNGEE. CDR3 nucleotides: TGTGCCAGCAGCTCGACGACAGGGATAGGCACAGATACGCAGTATTTT. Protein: CASSSTTGIGTDTQYF.

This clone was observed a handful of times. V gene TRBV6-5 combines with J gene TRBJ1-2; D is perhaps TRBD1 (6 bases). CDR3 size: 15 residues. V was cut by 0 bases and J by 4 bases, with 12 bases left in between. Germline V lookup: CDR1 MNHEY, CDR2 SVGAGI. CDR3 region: CASSYSAGGVYGYTF. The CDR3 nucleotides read TGTGCCAGCAGTTACTCAGCGGGGGGCGTCTATGGCTACACCTTC.

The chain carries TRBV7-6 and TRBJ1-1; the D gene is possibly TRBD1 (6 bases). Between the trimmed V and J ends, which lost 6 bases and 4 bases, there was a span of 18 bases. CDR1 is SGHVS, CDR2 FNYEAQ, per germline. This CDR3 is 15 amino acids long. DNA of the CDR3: TGTGCCAGCAGGCAAATTACAGGGCTGGGCACTGAAGCTTTCTTT. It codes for CASRQITGLGTEAFF.

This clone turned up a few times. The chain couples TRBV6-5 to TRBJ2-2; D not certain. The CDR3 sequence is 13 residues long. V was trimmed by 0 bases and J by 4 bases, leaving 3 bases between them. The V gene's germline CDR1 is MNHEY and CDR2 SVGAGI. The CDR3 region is CASSYSSTGELFF. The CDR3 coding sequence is TGTGCCAGCAGTTACTCGAGCACCGGGGAGCTGTTTTTT.

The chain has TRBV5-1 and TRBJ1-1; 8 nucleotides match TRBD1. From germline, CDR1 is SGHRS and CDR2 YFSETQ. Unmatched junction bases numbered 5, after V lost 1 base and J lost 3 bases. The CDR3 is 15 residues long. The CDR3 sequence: CASSLISGGDTEAFF. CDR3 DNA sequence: TGCGCCAGCAGCTTGATCTCAGGGGGCGACACTGAAGCTTTCTTT.

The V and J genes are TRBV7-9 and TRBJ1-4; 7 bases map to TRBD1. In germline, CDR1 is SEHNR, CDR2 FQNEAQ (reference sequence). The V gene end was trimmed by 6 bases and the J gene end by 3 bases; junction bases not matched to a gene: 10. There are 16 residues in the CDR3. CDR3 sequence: CASSYLPGQPNEKLFF. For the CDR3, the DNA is TGTGCCAGCAGTTATTTACCGGGACAGCCTAATGAAAAACTGTTTTTT.

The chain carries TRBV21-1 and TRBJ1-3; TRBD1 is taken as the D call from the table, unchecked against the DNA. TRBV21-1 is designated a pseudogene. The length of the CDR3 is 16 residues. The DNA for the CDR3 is TGTGCCAGCAGCAACGACAGGGATCGGACTGGAAACACCATATATTTT. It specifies CASSNDRDRTGNTIYF.

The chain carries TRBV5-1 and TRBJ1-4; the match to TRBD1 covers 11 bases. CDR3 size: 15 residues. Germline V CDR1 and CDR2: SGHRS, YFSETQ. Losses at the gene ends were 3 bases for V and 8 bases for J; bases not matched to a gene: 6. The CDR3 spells CASSYGTGGREKLFF. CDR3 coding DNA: TGCGCCAGCAGCTACGGGACAGGGGGGAGGGAAAAACTGTTTTTT.

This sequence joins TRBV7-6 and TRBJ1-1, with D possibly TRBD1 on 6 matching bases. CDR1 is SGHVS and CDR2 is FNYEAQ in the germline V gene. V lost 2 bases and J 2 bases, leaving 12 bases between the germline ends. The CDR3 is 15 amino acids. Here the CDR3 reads CASSLTPGVNTEAFF. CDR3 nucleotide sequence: TGTGCCAGCAGCTTAACCCCAGGGGTCAACACTGAAGCTTTCTTT. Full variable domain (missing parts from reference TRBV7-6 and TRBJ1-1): GAGVSQSPRYKVTKRGQDVALRCDPISGHVSLYWYRQALGQGPEFLTYFNYEAQQDKSGLPNDRFSAERPEGSISTLTIQRTEQRDSAMYRCASSLTPGVNTEAFFGQGTRLTVV.

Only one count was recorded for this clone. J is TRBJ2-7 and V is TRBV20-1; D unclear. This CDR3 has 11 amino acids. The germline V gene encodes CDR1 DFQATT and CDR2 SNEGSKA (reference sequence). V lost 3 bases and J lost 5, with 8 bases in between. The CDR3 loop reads CSASYSHEQYF. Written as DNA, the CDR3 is TGCAGTGCTAGTTATTCCCACGAGCAGTACTTC.

The CDR3 bases are TGTGCCAGCAGCCCCTGGGACAGACCTAATGAAAAACTGTTTTTT. It specifies CASSPWDRPNEKLFF. This chain uses TRBV7-2 with TRBJ1-4, with 7 bases aligning to TRBD1. This CDR3 has 15 residues. Trimming cost V 5 bases and J 3 bases; bases outside gene matches: 6. Germline V lookup: CDR1 SGHTA, CDR2 FQGNSA.

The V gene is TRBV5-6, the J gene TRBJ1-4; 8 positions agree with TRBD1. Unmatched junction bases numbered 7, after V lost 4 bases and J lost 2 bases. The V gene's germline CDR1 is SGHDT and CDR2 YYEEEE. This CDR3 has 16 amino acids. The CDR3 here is CASSPQGEWTNEKLFF. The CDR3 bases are TGTGCCAGCAGCCCACAGGGGGAATGGACTAATGAAAAACTGTTTTTT.